This entry features one TCR beta chain sequence. No cognate antigen has been identified for it. Base qualities are not at hand, and no much larger clone is one base apart. This sample is part of a study of T cell responses to AZD1222 COVID-19 vaccine (dated by TCRdb to the early 2020s). For the study in its entirety: AZD1222 recipients whose second dose came at about 4 weeks and those whose second dose came at about 12 weeks were combined into one group, since spike-specific TCR depth and breadth did not differ between the two schedules. Trial participants were enrolled by age into subgroups of 18-55, 56-69 and 70-plus years, and around 140, 26 and 57 TCR-sequenced participants, respectively, were included in these subgroups. A total of under 250 trial participants underwent TCR sequencing, of whom nearly 210 had received two doses of AZD1222 and 26 had received two doses of the MenACWY control vaccine.

The CDR3 regions of human TCRbeta chains were analyzed by immunosequencing. The paper's processing steps were these. Repertoire TCRs were checked for matches against a reference library of SARS-CoV-2-specific TCRs that had been generated using the MIRA antigen-specificity platform. Breadth was defined as the fraction of unique TCRs that were SARS-CoV-2-associated, and depth was defined as the fraction of total T cells that were SARS-CoV-2-associated. Using the MIRA data, each spike-specific TCR was mapped to the spike region that the TCR reacts to and placed in a CD4 or CD8 class. Log10-transformed breadth and depth values were compared by one-way ANOVA with Sidak's multiple comparisons tests. The clones in this table, taken by TCRdb from immuneACCESS, are in-frame only. Not every clone is retained; where verified, under half of the shortfall comes from an unresolved V gene, and the cause of the rest is unknown. D and trimming come from the DNA, and the V and J calls and clone size come from that table. The sample table records 140,000 to 150,000 clones; approximately 93% of these occur just once. The ten largest account for 4.5% to 5.5% of the sample.

The germline V gene specifies SGHTS as CDR1 and YDEGEE as CDR2. The CDR3 spans 16 residues, from the cysteine through the phenylalanine. CDR3 DNA only is kept here, 48 bases in frame from base 1. Germline trimming: 0 bases from V, 3 bases from J; junction bases outside gene matches: 5. The research as a whole found: Because no samples from the day 14 peak response were available, repertoires could be characterized only after the peak T cell response. In the small 56-69-year group, the increase in depth fell short of significance, most likely because of low power. After two AZD1222 doses, spike-specific TCR breadth and depth were significantly higher than at day 0 and than in MenACWY recipients. Participants were mostly white British and included more females than males, and it was suggested by the authors that clonal diversity may have been underestimated. Nearly half of unique spike-specific TCRs reportedly recognized epitopes outside regions mutated in the B.1.351 and B.1.1.7 variants. Conclusions about previously exposed vaccinees were limited because only 5 or 6 AZD1222 recipients were SARS-CoV-2 seropositive at baseline. The whole spike protein was spanned by vaccine-associated CD4 TCRs, and dominant responses were seen in regions 160-218 and 743-854.

Taken with the paper, the label for time point translates to: baseline before first vaccination. Vaccinee samples were obtained from the UK trials COV001 and COV002, which included a single-blind randomized controlled phase 2/3 trial of AZD1222 (ChAdOx1 nCoV-19) in healthy adults. Trial participant PBMC samples were collected at day 0 and day 28 after the second dose for TCRbeta chain sequencing. The material was peripheral blood, obtained on day 0 of AZD1222 vaccination. This receptor chain uses TRBV5-8 and TRBJ2-5, and 10 junctional nucleotides match TRBD1. This TCR was recovered from an adult in good health. The DNA is TGTGCCAGCAGCTTGGGCGCCGGGACAGGGGAAGAGACCCAGTACTTC. Its translation is CASSLGAGTGEETQYF.